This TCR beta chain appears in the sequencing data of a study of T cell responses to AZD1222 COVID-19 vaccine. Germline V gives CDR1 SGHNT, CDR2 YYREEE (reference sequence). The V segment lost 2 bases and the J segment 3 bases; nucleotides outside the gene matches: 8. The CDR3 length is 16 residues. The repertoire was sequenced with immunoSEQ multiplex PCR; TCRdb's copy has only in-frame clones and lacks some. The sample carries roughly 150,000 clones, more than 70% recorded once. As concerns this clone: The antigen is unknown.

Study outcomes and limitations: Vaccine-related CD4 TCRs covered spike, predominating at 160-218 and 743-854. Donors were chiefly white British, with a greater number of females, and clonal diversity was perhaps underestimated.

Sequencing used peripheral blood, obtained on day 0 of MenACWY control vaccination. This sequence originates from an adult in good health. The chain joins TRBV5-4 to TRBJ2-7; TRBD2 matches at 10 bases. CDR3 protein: CASSLSGASGGYEQYF. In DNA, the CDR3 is TGTGCCAGCAGCTTAAGTGGAGCTAGCGGGGGCTACGAGCAGTACTTC.